This TCR beta chain was captured by sequencing in a study of OX40 agonist ivuxolimab in advanced cancers. About the study: Intravenous ivuxolimab was administered to patients every 2 weeks at 0.01 to 10 mg/kg.

Produced via immunoSEQ multiplex PCR; TCRdb's table is partial and in-frame only. The sample lists roughly 49,000 clones, about 88% occurring once. V shed 5 bases and J shed 6 bases, with 17 bases lying between them. This CDR3 has 15 residues. CDR1 and CDR2 from the germline V gene are PRHDT and FYEKMQ (reference sequence). This sequence originates from an adult with an advanced solid tumor such as melanoma, head and neck, liver or kidney cancer. Source: CD4+ or CD8+ T cells sorted from blood, taken in a trial of the OX40 agonist ivuxolimab. The J gene is TRBJ2-1, the V gene TRBV13, with D possibly being TRBD2 (6 bases). CDR3 nucleotide sequence: TGTGCCAGCAGCCTGGGACTTACAAGGGTCAATGAGCAGTTCTTC. Translated: CASSLGLTRVNEQFF.